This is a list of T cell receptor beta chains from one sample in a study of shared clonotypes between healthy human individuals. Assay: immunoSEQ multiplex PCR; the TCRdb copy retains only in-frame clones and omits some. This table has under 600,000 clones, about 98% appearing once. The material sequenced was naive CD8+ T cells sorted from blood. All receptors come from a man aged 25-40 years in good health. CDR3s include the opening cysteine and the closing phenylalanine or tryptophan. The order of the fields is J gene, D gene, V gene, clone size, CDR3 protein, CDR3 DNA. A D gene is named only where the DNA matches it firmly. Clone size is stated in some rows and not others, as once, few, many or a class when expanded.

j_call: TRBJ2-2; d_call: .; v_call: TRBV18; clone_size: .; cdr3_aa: CASSPVPLQPNTGELFF; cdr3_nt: TGTGCCAGCTCACCAGTCCCCCTGCAACCGAACACCGGGGAGCTGTTTTTT
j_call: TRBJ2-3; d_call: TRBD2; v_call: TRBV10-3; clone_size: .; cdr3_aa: CAISVGIAGGGTDTQYF; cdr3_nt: TGTGCCATCAGTGTGGGTATAGCGGGAGGGGGCACAGATACGCAGTATTTT
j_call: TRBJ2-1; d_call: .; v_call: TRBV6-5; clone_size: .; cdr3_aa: CASSYSGQGYLDEQFF; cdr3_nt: TGTGCCAGCAGTTACTCGGGGCAGGGGTATCTCGATGAGCAGTTCTTC
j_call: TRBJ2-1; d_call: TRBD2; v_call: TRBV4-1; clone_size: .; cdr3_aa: CASSQVLAGDNEQFF; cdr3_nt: TGCGCCAGCAGCCAAGTCCTAGCGGGAGACAATGAGCAGTTCTTC
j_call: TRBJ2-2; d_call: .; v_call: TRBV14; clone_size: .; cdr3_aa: CASRGANTGELFF; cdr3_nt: TGTGCCAGCAGGGGGGCGAACACCGGGGAGCTGTTTTTT
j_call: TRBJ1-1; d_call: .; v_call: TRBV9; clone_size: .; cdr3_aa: CASSSDRNTEAFF; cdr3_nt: TGTGCCAGCAGCTCCGATAGGAACACTGAAGCTTTCTTT
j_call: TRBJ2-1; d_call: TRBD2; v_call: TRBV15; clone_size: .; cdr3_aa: CATSRGASGDNEQFF; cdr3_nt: TGTGCCACCAGCAGAGGGGCTAGCGGGGACAATGAGCAGTTCTTC
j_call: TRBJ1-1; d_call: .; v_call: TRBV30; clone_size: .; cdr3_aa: CAWSALGLDTEAFF; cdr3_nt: TGTGCCTGGAGTGCCTTGGGGTTGGACACTGAAGCTTTCTTT
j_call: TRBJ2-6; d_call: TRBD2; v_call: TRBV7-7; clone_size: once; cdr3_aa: CASSRSGANSGANVLTF; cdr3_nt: TGTGCTAGCAGCCGAAGCGGGGCCAACTCTGGGGCCAACGTCCTGACTTTC
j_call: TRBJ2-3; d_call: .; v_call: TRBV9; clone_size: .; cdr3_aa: CASSARLEGPTDTQYF; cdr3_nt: TGTGCCAGCAGCGCCCGACTAGAGGGGCCTACAGATACGCAGTATTTT
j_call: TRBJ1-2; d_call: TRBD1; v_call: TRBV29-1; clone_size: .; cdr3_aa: CSTTDRDRAYGYTF; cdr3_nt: TGCAGCACGACCGACCGGGACAGGGCCTATGGCTACACCTTC
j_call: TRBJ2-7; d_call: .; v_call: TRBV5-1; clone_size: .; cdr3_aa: CASSLDLLVPTYEQYF; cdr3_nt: TGCGCCAGCAGCTTAGACCTACTAGTACCCACCTACGAGCAGTACTTC
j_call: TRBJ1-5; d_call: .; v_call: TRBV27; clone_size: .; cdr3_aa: CASSGGGLSNQPQHF; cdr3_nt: TGTGCCAGCAGTGGGGGGGGCCTGAGCAATCAGCCCCAGCATTTT
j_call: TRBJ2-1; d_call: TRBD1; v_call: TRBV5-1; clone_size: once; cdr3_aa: CASSLGDSIYNEQFF; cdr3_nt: TGCGCCAGCAGCTTGGGGGACAGTATCTACAATGAGCAGTTCTTC
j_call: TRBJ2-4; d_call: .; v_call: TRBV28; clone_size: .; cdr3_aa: CASSPHLTGPPRNIQYF; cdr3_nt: TGTGCCAGCAGTCCACACCTCACAGGCCCGCCAAGAAACATTCAGTACTTC
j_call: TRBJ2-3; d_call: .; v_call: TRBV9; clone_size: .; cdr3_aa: CASSVEGDSTDTQYF; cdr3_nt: TGTGCCAGCAGCGTAGAGGGGGACAGCACAGATACGCAGTATTTT
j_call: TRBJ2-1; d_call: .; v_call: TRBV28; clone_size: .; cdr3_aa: CASRENRDTFDEQFF; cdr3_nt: TGTGCCAGCAGGGAAAACCGGGACACTTTCGATGAGCAGTTCTTC
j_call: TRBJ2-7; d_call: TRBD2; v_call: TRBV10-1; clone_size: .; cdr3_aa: CASSEGKGRDEQYF; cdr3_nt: TGCGCCAGCAGTGAGGGGAAGGGGAGGGACGAGCAGTACTTC
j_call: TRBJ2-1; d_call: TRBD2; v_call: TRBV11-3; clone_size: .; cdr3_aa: CASSPGTSGPPYNEQFF; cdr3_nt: TGTGCCAGCAGCCCCGGGACTAGCGGGCCCCCCTACAATGAGCAGTTCTTC
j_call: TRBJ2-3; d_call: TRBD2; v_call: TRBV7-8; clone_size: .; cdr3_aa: CASGTSGRTDTQYF; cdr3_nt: TGTGCCAGCGGGACTAGCGGGAGAACAGATACGCAGTATTTT
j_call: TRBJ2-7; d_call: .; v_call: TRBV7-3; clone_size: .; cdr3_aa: CASSFGPSYEQYF; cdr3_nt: TGTGCCAGCAGCTTCGGGCCCAGCTACGAGCAGTACTTC
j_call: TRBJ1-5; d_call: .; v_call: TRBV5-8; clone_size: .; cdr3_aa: CASSLASRDNQPQHF; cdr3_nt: TGTGCCAGCAGCTTGGCCTCGAGAGACAATCAGCCCCAGCATTTT
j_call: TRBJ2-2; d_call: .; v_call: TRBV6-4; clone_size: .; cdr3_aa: CASSESWKNTGELFF; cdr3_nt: TGTGCCAGCAGTGAATCTTGGAAGAACACCGGGGAGCTGTTTTTT
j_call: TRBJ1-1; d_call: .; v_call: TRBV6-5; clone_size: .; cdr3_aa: CASSYGGPEAFF; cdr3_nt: TGTGCCAGCAGTTACGGGGGCCCTGAAGCTTTCTTT
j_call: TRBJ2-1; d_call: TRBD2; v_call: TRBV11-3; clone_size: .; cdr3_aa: CASSTGLSEQFF; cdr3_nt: TGTGCCAGCTCTACGGGACTAAGTGAGCAGTTCTTC
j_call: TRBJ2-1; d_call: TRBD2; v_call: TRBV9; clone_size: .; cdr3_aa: CASSGLGSGSVGVGYNEQFF; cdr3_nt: TGTGCCAGCAGCGGGCTGGGGAGCGGGAGCGTCGGGGTGGGCTACAATGAGCAGTTCTTC
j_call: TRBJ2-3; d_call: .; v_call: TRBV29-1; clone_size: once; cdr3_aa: CSVEYSNPSDTQYF; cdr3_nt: TGCAGCGTTGAATACAGTAACCCTTCAGATACGCAGTATTTT
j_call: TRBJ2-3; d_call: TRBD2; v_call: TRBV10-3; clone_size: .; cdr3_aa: CAITKGLAGDTDTQYF; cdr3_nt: TGTGCCATCACCAAAGGACTAGCGGGAGACACAGATACGCAGTATTTT
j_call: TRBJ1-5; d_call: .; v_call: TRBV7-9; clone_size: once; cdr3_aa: CASSPDLGGNQPQHF; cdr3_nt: TGTGCCAGCAGCCCAGACCTCGGGGGCAATCAGCCCCAGCATTTT
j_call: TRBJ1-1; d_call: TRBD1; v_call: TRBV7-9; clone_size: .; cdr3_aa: CASSQSQGASTEAFF; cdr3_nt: TGTGCCAGCAGCCAGTCACAGGGGGCGAGCACTGAAGCTTTCTTT
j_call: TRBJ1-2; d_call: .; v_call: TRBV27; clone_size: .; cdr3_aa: CASRSGRINGYTF; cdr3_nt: TGTGCCAGCAGATCAGGCAGAATAAACGGCTACACCTTC
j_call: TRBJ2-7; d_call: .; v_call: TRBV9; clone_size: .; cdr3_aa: CASSVEAGTYEQYF; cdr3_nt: TGTGCCAGCAGCGTAGAAGCAGGAACCTACGAGCAGTACTTC
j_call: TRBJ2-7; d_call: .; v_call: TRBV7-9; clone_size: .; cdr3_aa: CASSLVRAGSFYEQYF; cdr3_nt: TGTGCCAGCAGCTTAGTGCGGGCAGGCTCCTTCTACGAGCAGTACTTC
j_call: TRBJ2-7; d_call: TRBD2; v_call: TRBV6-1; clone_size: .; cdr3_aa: CASSGMGGTNEQYF; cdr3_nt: TGTGCCAGCAGTGGAATGGGAGGGACCAACGAGCAGTACTTC
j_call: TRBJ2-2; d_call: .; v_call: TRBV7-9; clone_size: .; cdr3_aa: CASSHDRLELFF; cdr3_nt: TGTGCCAGCAGCCATGACCGTCTGGAGCTGTTTTTT
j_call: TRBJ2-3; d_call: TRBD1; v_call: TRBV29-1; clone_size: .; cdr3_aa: CSANYQGAPTDTQYF; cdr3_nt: TGCAGCGCCAACTATCAGGGGGCGCCTACAGATACGCAGTATTTT
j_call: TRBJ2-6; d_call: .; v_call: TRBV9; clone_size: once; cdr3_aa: CASSPQSGANVLTF; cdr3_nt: TGTGCCAGCAGCCCACAATCTGGGGCCAACGTCCTGACTTTC
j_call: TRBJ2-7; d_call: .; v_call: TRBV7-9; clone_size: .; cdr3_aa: CASSGGVSYEQYF; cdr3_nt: TGTGCCAGCAGCGGTGGGGTTAGCTACGAGCAGTACTTC
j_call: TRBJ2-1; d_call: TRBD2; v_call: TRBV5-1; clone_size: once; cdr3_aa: CASSFLNRGSSYNEQFF; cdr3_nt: TGCGCCAGCAGCTTCCTAAACCGCGGGAGCTCCTACAATGAGCAGTTCTTC
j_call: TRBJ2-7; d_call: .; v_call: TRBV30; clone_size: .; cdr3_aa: CAWSVGGAYEQYF; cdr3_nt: TGTGCCTGGAGTGTGGGCGGTGCCTACGAGCAGTACTTC
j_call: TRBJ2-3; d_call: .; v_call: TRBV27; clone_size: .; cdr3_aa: CASSPQGRDTQYF; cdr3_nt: TGTGCCAGCAGTCCCCAGGGGAGAGATACGCAGTATTTT
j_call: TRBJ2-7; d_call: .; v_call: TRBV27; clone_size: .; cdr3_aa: CASSPDYYEQYF; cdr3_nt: TGTGCCAGCAGCCCAGACTACTACGAGCAGTACTTC
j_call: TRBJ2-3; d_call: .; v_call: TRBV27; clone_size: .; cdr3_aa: CASSLGGRYTDTQYF; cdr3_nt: TGTGCCAGCAGTTTAGGGGGACGATACACAGATACGCAGTATTTT